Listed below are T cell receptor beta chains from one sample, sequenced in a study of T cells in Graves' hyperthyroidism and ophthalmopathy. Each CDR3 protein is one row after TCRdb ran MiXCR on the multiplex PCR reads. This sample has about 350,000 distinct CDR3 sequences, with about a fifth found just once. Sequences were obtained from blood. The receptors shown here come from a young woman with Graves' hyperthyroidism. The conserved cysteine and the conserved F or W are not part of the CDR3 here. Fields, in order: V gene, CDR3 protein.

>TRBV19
ASSIEGTRSGTGGNQPQH
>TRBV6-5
ASSYLAGRLDTEAF
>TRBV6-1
ASSEGTYISGNTIY
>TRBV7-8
ASSLALSYSGNTIY
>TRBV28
ASSPPGTGGLSGANVLT
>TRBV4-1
ASSQDRALSGNTIY
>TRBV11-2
ASSRTAGGGYEQY
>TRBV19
ASSPWRQDSNQPQH
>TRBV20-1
SARDWKGLAGGETQY
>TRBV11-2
ASSSRSAGANVLT
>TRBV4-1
ASSQELGTLFGANVLT
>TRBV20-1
SALGDTEAF
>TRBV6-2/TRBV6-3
ASERQGDTGELF
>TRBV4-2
ASSQDLAGGYEQY
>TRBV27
ASWRGAPYEQY
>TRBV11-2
ASSLVSGGHTGELF
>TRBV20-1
SASFWERQPQH